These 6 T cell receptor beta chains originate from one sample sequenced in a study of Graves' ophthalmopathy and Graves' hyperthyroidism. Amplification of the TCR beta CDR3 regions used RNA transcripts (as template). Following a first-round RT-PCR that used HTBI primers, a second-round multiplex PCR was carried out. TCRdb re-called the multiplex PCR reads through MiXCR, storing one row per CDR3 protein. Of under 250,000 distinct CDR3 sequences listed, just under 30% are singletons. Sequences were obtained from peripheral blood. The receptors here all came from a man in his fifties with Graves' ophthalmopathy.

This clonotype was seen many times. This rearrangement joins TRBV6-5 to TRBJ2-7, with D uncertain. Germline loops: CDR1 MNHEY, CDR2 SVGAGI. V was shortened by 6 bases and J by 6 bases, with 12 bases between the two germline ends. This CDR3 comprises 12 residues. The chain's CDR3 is CASSPGWGEQYF. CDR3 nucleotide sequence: TGTGCCAGCAGCCCCGGGTGGGGCGAGCAGTACTTC.

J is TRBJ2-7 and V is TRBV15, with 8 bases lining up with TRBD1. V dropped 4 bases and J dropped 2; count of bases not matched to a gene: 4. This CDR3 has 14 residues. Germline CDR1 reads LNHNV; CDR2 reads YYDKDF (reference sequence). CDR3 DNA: TGTGCCACCAGCACAGGGGGCACGGCCTACGAGCAGTACTTC. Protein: CATSTGGTAYEQYF.

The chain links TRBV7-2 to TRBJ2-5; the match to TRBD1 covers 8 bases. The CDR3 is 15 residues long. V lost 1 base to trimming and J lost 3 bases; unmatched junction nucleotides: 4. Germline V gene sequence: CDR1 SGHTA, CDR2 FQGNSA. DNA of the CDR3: TGTGCCAGCAGCTTAGGGCAGGGGGCTAAAGAGACCCAGTACTTC. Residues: CASSLGQGAKETQYF.

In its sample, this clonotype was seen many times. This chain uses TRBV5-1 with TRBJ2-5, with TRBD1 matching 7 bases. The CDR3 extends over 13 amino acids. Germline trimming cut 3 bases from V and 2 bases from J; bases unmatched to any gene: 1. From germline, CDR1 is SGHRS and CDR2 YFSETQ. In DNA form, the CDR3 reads TGCGCCAGCAGCTGGGACAGACAAGAGACCCAGTACTTC. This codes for CASSWDRQETQYF. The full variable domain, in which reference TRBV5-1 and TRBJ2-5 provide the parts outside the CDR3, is KAGVTQTPRYLIKTRGQQVTLSCSPISGHRSVSWYQQTPGQGLQFLFEYFSETQRNKGNFPGRFSGRQFSNSRSEMNVSTLELGDSALYLCASSWDRQETQYFGPGTRLLVL.

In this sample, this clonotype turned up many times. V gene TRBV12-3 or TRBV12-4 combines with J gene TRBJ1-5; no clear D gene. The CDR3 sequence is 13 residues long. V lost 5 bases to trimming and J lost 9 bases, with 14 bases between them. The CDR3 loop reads CASSRVRSGPQHF. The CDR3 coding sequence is TGTGCCAGCAGTCGCGTCCGGAGCGGGCCCCAGCATTTT.

The CDR3 reads CAWSVGSTYEQYF. CDR3 DNA sequence: TGTGCCTGGAGTGTAGGGAGTACCTACGAGCAGTACTTC. The rearrangement uses TRBV30 and TRBJ2-7, with D possibly being TRBD2 (5 bases). Germline CDR1 GTSNPN, CDR2 SVGIG (reference sequence). The germline V and J ends were trimmed by 0 bases and 2 bases, with 8 bases remaining between them. There are 13 residues in the CDR3.